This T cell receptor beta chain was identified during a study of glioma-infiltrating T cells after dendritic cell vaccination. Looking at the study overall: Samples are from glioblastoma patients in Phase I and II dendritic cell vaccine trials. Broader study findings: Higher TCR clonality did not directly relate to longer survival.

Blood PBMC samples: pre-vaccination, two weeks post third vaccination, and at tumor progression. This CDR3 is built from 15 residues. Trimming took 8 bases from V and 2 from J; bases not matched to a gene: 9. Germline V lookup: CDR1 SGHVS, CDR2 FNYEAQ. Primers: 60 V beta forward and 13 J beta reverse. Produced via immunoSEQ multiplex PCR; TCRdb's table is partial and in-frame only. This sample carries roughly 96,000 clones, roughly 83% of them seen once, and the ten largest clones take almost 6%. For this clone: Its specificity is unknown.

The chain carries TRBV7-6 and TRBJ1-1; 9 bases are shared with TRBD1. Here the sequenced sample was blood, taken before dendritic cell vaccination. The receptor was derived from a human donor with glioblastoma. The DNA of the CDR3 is TGTGCCAGCGCACCTTACAGGGGGCCCAACACTGAAGCTTTCTTT. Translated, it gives CASAPYRGPNTEAFF.